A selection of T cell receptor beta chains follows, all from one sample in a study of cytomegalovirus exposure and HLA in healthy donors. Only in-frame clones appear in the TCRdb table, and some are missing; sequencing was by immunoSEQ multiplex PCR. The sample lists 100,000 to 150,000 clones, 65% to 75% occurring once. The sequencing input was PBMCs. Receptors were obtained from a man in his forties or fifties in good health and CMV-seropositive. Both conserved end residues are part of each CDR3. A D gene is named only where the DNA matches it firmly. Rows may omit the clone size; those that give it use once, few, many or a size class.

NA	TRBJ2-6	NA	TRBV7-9	TGTGCCAGCAGGTTTACAGGGACTGGGGCCAACGTCCTGACTTTC	CASRFTGTGANVLTF
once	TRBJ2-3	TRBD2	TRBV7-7	TGTGCTAGCAGCTTAAGCCTAGCGGGGAGTCTCACAGATACGCAGTATTTT	CASSLSLAGSLTDTQYF
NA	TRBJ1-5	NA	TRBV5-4	TGTGCCAGCAGTTATGAAGGGGGTACGGTTCAGCCCCAGCATTTT	CASSYEGGTVQPQHF
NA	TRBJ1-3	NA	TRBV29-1	TGCAGCGTTGAAGGACGGAGGGGACTGACTGGAAACACCATATATTTT	CSVEGRRGLTGNTIYF
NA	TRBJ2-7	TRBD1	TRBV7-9	TGTGCCAGCAGCCGGGACAGAAGCTCCTACGAGCAGTACTTC	CASSRDRSSYEQYF
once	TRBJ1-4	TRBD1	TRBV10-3	TGTGCCATCAGTGACCGTCAGGGGGGTGCAACTAATGAAAAACTGTTTTTT	CAISDRQGGATNEKLFF
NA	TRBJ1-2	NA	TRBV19	TGTGCCAGTAGTACCATCTCGGGACTCACGTATGGCTACACCTTC	CASSTISGLTYGYTF
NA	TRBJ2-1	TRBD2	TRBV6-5	TGTGCCAGCAGTTCCCAAGGACTAGCGGGAGCCGGTGAGCAGTTCTTC	CASSSQGLAGAGEQFF
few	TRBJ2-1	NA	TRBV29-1	TGCAGCGTTGAAGAATCGGGTACCTCCTACAATGAGCAGTTCTTC	CSVEESGTSYNEQFF
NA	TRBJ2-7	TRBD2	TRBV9	TGTGCCAGCAGCGTAGCTCCCACTAGCGGGAGTTACGAGCAGTACTTC	CASSVAPTSGSYEQYF
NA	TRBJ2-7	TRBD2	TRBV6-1	TGTGCCAGCAGGGCGCTGAGCGGGGAGAACTACGAGCAGTACTTC	CASRALSGENYEQYF
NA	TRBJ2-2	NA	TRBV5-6	TGTGCCAGCAGCAACTTCCCGACAGCCAGAGAGGAGCTGTTTTTT	CASSNFPTAREELFF
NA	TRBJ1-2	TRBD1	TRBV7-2	TGTGCCAGCAGACAAACCCAAACCGGGACAGGAGTTAACTATGGCTACACCTTC	CASRQTQTGTGVNYGYTF
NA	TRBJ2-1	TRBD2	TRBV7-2	TGTGCCAGCACGCGCACCGGGACTAGGTCGAATGAGCAGTTCTTC	CASTRTGTRSNEQFF
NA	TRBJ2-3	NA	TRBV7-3	TGTGCCAGCAGCTTAACGGCAGGTTCAGATACGCAGTATTTT	CASSLTAGSDTQYF